This T cell receptor beta chain was recorded in a study of sequential checkpoint blockade in melanoma. About the research overall: Arm A got nivolumab then ipilimumab; arm B the reverse, 1:1. Both treatment sequences were followed by maintenance nivolumab.

The treatment was: randomized to nivolumab then ipilimumab (arm A) or the reverse (arm B). DNA-damaging chemotherapy had not been given to any patient beforehand. Sorted cells were live CD3+CD8+, lacking CD19 and CD56, from PBMCs. The assay was immunoSEQ multiplex PCR, and TCRdb's table has in-frame clones only and misses some. Seen here are approximately 5,200 clones, over 65% observed once, and the top ten hold approximately 25%. The V gene's germline CDR1 is LNHDA and CDR2 SQIVND (reference sequence). Germline trimming cut 6 bases from V and 2 bases from J; bases unmatched to any gene: 4. There are 16 residues in the CDR3.

The TCR sequence derives from a human donor with melanoma. The V gene is TRBV19, the J gene TRBJ2-5; TRBD2 agrees at 15 bases. This sample comprised CD8+ T cells sorted from blood (inferred from file names), obtained from a patient given nivolumab and ipilimumab in sequence. The CDR3 DNA follows: TGTGCCAGTAGCGGGGGACTAGCGGGGGGACAAGAGACCCAGTACTTC. As protein: CASSGGLAGGQETQYF. Full variable domain (missing parts from reference TRBV19 and TRBJ2-5): DGGITQSPKYLFRKEGQNVTLSCEQNLNHDAMYWYRQDPGQGLRLIYYSQIVNDFQKGDIAEGYSVSREKKESFPLTVTSAQKNPTAFYLCASSGGLAGGQETQYFGPGTRLLVL.